This T cell receptor (beta chain) is drawn from a study of blood T cell repertoires in COVID-19. After removal of 4 bases from V and 7 bases from J, the junction contained 15 bases not matched to a gene. Germline V gene sequence: CDR1 MDHEN, CDR2 SYDVKM. This CDR3 has 16 amino acids. Under the authors' procedure: Estimated nucleated cell counts came from reference gene primer amplification. Method: immunoSEQ multiplex PCR; TCRdb's copy keeps in-frame clones and lacks some. That table is the source of V, J and clone size, and D and trimming were worked out from the DNA. This sample has roughly 190,000 clones, with approximately 86% found just once.

This chain connects TRBV28 to TRBJ1-2; 7 nucleotides align to TRBD1. This receptor was obtained from a man aged 25 to 40 with acute or convalescent COVID-19. Material: peripheral blood. This CDR3 is CASSSTGTAAGFGYTF. CDR3 DNA sequence: TGTGCCAGCAGTTCTACCGGGACAGCGGCGGGGTTTGGCTACACCTTC.